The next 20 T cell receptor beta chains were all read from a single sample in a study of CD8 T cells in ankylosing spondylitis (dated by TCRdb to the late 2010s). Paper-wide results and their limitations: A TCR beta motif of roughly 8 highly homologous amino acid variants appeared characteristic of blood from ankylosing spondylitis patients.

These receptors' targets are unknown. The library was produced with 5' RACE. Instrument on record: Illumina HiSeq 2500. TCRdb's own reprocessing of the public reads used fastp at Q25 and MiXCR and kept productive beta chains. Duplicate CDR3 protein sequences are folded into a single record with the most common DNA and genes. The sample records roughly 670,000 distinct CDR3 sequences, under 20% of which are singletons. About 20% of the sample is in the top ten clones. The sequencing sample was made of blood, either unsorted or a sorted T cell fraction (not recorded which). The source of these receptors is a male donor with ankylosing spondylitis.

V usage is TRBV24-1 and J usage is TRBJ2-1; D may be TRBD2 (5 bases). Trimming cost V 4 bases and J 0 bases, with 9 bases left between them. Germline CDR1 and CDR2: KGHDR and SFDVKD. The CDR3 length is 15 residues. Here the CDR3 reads CATSDGGYSYNEQFF. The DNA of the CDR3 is TGTGCCACCAGTGACGGCGGGTACTCCTACAATGAGCAGTTCTTC.

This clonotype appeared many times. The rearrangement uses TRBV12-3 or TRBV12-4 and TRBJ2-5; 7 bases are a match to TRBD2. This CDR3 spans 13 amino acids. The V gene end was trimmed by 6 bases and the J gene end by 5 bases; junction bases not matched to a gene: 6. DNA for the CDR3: TGTGCCAGCAGCTCGGGACTAATGGAGACCCAGTACTTC. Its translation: CASSSGLMETQYF.

The CDR3 reads CSAPDRVSTEAFF. For the CDR3, the DNA is TGCAGTGCCCCGGACAGGGTTTCGACTGAAGCTTTCTTT. This rearrangement joins TRBV20-1 to TRBJ1-1, with 8 bases matching TRBD1. Germline V gene sequence: CDR1 DFQATT, CDR2 SNEGSKA (reference sequence). CDR3 length: 13 amino acids. V lost 6 bases, J lost 5 bases, and 8 bases stayed unmatched.

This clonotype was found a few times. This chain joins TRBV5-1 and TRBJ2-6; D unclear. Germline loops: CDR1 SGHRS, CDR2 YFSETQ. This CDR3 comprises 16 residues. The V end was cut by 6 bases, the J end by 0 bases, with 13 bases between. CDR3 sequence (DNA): TGCGCCAGCAATTCGGGCAGTCCCTCTGGGGCCAACGTCCTGACTTTC. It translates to CASNSGSPSGANVLTF.

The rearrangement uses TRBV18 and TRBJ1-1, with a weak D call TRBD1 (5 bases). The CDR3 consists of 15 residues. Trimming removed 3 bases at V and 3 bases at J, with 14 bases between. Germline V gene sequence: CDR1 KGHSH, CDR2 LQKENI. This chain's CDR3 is CASSPFTGVDTEAFF. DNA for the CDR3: TGTGCCAGCTCACCTTTCACGGGGGTCGACACTGAAGCTTTCTTT. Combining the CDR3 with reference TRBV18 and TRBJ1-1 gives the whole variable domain NAGVMQNPRHLVRRRGQEARLRCSPMKGHSHVYWYRQLPEEGLKFMVYLQKENIIDESGMPKERFSAEFPKEGPSILRIQQVVRGDSAAYFCASSPFTGVDTEAFFGQGTRLTVV.

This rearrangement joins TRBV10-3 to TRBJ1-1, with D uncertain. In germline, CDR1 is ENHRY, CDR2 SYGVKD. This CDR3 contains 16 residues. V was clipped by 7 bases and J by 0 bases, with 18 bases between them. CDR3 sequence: CAIIPRLILVNTEAFF. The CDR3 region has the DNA TGTGCCATCATCCCCCGCCTTATTCTGGTGAACACTGAAGCTTTCTTT.

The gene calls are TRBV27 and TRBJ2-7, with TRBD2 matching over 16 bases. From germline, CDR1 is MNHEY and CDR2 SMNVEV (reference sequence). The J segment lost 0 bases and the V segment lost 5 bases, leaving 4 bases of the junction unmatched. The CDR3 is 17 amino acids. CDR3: CASSKGLAGGPSYEQYF. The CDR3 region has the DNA TGTGCCAGCAGTAAGGGACTAGCGGGAGGGCCCTCCTACGAGCAGTACTTC.

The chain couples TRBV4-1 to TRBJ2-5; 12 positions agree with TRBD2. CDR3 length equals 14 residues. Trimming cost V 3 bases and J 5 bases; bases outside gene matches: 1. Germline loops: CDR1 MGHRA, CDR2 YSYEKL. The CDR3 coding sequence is TGCGCCAGCAGCCATCTAGCGGGAGGGGAGACCCAGTACTTC. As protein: CASSHLAGGETQYF.

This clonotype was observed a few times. The CDR3 region has the DNA TGTGCCAGCAGCCTAGCAAGGGACGGCTACCCTACGATGCAGTACTTC. This codes for CASSLARDGYPTMQYF. The chain links TRBV5-5 to TRBJ2-7, with D perhaps assigned TRBD1 or TRBD2 (5 bases each). With 4 bases removed from V and 9 bases from J, the gap between germline ends came to 26 bases. The CDR3 is 16 amino acids. Germline V lookup: CDR1 SGHKS, CDR2 YYEKEE (reference sequence).

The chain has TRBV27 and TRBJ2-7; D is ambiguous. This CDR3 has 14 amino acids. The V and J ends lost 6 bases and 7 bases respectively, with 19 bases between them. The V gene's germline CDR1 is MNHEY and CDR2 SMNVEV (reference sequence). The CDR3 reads CASSPRWPMVEQYF. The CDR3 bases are TGTGCCAGCAGCCCCCGCTGGCCGATGGTAGAGCAGTACTTC.

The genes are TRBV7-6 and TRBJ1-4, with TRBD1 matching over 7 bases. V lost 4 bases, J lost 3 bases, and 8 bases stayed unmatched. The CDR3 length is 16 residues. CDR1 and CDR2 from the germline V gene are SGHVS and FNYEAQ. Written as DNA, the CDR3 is TGTGCCAGCAGCTCAAACAGGGGAAGGGCTAATGAAAAACTGTTTTTT. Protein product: CASSSNRGRANEKLFF.

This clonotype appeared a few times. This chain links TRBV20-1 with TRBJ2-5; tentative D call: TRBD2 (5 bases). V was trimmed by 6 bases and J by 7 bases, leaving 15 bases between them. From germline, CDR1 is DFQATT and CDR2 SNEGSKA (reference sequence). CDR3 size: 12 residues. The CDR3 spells CSARRSEGTQYF. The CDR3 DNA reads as TGCAGTGCCCGACGGAGCGAGGGGACCCAGTACTTC.

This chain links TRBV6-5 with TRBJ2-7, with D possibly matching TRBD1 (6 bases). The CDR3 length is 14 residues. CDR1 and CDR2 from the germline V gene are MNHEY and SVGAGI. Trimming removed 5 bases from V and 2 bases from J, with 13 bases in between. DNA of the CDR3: TGTGCCAGCAGTAACCGGGACATCCCCTACGAGCAGTACTTC. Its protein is CASSNRDIPYEQYF.

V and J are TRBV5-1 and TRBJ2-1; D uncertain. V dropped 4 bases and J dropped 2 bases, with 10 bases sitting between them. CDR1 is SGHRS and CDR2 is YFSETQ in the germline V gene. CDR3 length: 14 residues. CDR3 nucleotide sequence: TGCGCCAGCAGCCGAGATGGAACCTACAATGAGCAGTTCTTC. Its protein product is CASSRDGTYNEQFF.

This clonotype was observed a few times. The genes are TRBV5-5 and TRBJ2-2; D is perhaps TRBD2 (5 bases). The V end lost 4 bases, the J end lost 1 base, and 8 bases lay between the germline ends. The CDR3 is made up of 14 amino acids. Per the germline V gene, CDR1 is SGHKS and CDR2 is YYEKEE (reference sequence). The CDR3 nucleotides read TGTGCCAGCAGCCATGGACTGAACACCGGGGAGCTGTTTTTT. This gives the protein CASSHGLNTGELFF.

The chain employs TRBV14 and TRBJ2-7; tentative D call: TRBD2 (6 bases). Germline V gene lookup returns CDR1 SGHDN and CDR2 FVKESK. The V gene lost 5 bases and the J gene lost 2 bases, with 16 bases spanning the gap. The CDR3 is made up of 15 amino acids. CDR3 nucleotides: TGTGCCAGCAGCGGGACGCGGGGACCGACCTACGAGCAGTACTTC. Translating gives CASSGTRGPTYEQYF.

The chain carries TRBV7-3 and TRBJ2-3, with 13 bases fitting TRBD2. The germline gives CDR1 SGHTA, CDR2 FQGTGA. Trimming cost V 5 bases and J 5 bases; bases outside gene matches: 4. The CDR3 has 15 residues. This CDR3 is CASSRLAGGKDTQYF. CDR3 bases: TGTGCCAGCAGCAGACTAGCGGGGGGTAAAGATACGCAGTATTTT.

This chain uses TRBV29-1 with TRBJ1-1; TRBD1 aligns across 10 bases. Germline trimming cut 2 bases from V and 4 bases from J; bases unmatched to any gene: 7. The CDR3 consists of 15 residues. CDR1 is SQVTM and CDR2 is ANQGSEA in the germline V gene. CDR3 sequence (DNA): TGCAGCGTTGAAAGGGGGACAGGGGCCCTCACTGAAGCTTTCTTT. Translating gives CSVERGTGALTEAFF.

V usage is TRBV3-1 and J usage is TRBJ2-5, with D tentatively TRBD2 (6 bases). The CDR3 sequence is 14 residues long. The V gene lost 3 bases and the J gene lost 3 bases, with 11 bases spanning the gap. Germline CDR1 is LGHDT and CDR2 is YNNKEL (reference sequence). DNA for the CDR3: TGTGCCAGCAGCCATCGACTAGGCGAAGAGACCCAGTACTTC. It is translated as CASSHRLGEETQYF.

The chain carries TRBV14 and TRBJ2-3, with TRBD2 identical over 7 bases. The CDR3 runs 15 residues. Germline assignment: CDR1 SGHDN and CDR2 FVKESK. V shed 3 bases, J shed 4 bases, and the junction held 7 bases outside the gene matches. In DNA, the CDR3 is TGTGCCAGCAGCCATTTGAGCGGGATTGCAGATACGCAGTATTTT. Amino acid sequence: CASSHLSGIADTQYF. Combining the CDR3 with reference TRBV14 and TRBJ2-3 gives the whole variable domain EAGVTQFPSHSVIEKGQTVTLRCDPISGHDNLYWYRRVMGKEIKFLLHFVKESKQDESGMPNNRFLAERTGGTYSTLKVQPAELEDSGVYFCASSHLSGIADTQYFGPGTRLTVL.